This record covers a single TCR beta chain. These data belong to a study of cytomegalovirus exposure and HLA in healthy donors. Study details: Findings of an earlier analysis included more than 90 million unique TCR beta sequences from about 180 million T cells. Inside one of the first data releases sat 75 million to 100 million unique TCRs taken from HLA-typed donors.

Germline V lookup: CDR1 MGHRA, CDR2 YSYEKL. This CDR3 has 13 residues. The V and J ends lost 4 bases and 3 bases, in that order; junction bases with no gene match: 2. PCR involved 60 Vbeta and 13 Jbeta primers. In the source study's methods: The authors later counted roughly 87 million unique TCR beta chains, 9.5 million to 13 million of them shared. Sequencing used immunoSEQ multiplex PCR; TCRdb keeps in-frame clones, though not all of them. Clonal size and the V and J genes are those of that table, whereas D and trimming came from the DNA. The table has about 98,000 clones, 75% to 90% seen once. The origin of this receptor is a man aged 40-55 years in good health and CMV-seronegative. Input material: PBMCs. V and J are TRBV4-1 and TRBJ2-7, with 8 bases fitting TRBD1. This CDR3 is CASSLGQGYEQYF. The DNA of the CDR3 is TGCGCCAGCAGCCTAGGACAGGGCTACGAGCAGTACTTC.